This is a list of T cell receptor beta chains from one sample in a study of neurological immune-mediated disorders. TCRdb processed the 5' RACE reads anew with MiXCR; each CDR3 protein has one entry. The sample includes 55,000 to 70,000 distinct CDR3 sequences, around a tenth of them seen just once. Material: PBMCs. These receptors all stem from a male donor with HTLV-1-associated myelopathy (HAM/TSP). Both conserved end residues are part of each CDR3. D genes are given only for firm matches. Not all rows give a size; the values are once, few, many and, for expanded clones, a class.

clone_size j_call d_call v_call cdr3_aa cdr3_nt
many TRBJ2-7 NA TRBV5-1 CASSLDLGYEQYF TGCGCCAGCAGCTTGGATCTCGGTTACGAGCAGTACTTC
NA TRBJ2-3 TRBD1 TRBV5-1 CASNLGTGRTYTQYF TGCGCCAGCAACCTGGGGACAGGCCGCACATATACGCAGTATTTT
NA TRBJ2-5 TRBD2 TRBV12-3/TRBV12-4 CASSFLAGGTETQYF TGTGCCAGCAGTTTCCTAGCGGGGGGGACAGAGACCCAGTACTTC
many TRBJ1-1 TRBD1 TRBV5-6 CASSHGQGIGNTEAFF TGTGCCAGCAGCCATGGACAGGGGATTGGGAACACTGAAGCTTTCTTT
many TRBJ2-2 NA TRBV3-1 CASSWDTNTGELFF TGTGCCAGCAGCTGGGACACCAACACCGGGGAGCTGTTTTTT
many TRBJ1-4 TRBD1 TRBV5-5 CASSLEAGGYEKLFF TGTGCCAGCAGCTTGGAAGCAGGGGGATATGAAAAACTGTTTTTT
many TRBJ2-1 NA TRBV20-1 CSASSGPSYNEQFF TGCAGTGCTAGCTCGGGCCCCTCCTACAATGAGCAGTTCTTC
many TRBJ2-5 NA TRBV20-1 CSARVQGLETQYF TGCAGTGCTAGAGTGCAGGGGTTAGAGACCCAGTACTTC
NA TRBJ2-7 TRBD1 TRBV19 CASTGTGANYEQYF TGTGCCAGTACCGGGACAGGGGCCAACTACGAGCAGTACTTC
many TRBJ1-2 NA TRBV4-1 CASSQTTGTDFNYGYTF TGCGCCAGCAGCCAAACTACCGGGACGGACTTTAACTATGGCTACACCTTC
many TRBJ2-5 TRBD2 TRBV14 CASSQGWDYQETQYF TGTGCCAGCAGCCAAGGGTGGGACTATCAAGAGACCCAGTACTTC
many TRBJ1-2 TRBD1 TRBV4-3 CASSQGRTGIGYGYTF TGCGCCAGCAGCCAAGGCCGGACAGGGATAGGCTATGGCTACACCTTC
NA TRBJ2-1 NA TRBV5-1 CASSFINEQFF TGCGCCAGCAGCTTCATTAATGAGCAGTTCTTC
many TRBJ1-4 TRBD1 TRBV20-1 CSARTGVGLFF TGCAGTGCCCGGACAGGGGTTGGTCTGTTTTTT
many TRBJ1-3 NA TRBV7-2 CASSSDRRYTIYF TGTGCCAGCAGCAGTGACAGGCGCTACACCATATATTTT
many TRBJ2-1 TRBD2 TRBV7-2 CASSLGVLAGGRGNEQFF TGTGCCAGCAGCTTAGGAGTGCTAGCGGGGGGGCGTGGCAATGAGCAGTTCTTC
NA TRBJ2-7 TRBD1 TRBV7-6 CAGTRDRGEKEQYF TGTGCCGGCACCCGGGACAGGGGGGAGAAGGAGCAGTACTTC
many TRBJ2-1 TRBD2 TRBV4-3 CASSQDWASGGWDEQFF TGCGCCAGCAGCCAAGATTGGGCTAGCGGAGGATGGGATGAGCAGTTCTTC
NA TRBJ2-5 NA TRBV5-1 CASSLGAGNQETQYF TGCGCCAGCAGCTTGGGGGCCGGGAACCAAGAGACCCAGTACTTC
many TRBJ2-2 NA TRBV5-1 CASSLVPGAVGELFF TGCGCCAGCAGCTTGGTCCCCGGGGCGGTCGGGGAGCTGTTTTTT
many TRBJ1-3 NA TRBV28 CASSPPFFSGNTIYF TGTGCCAGCAGCCCGCCTTTCTTCTCTGGAAACACCATATATTTT
NA TRBJ2-3 NA TRBV27 CASSFLRGGLADTQYF TGTGCCAGCAGTTTTCTACGGGGTGGCCTGGCAGATACGCAGTATTTT
many TRBJ2-2 TRBD1 TRBV28 CASSSTGGLWSGELFF TGTGCCAGCAGTTCGACAGGGGGTTTGTGGTCCGGGGAGCTGTTTTTT
many TRBJ2-5 NA TRBV29-1 CSVDLREDQETQYF TGCAGCGTTGACCTCAGGGAGGACCAAGAGACCCAGTACTTC
many TRBJ1-5 NA TRBV18 CASSPLGPNRQPQHF TGTGCCAGCTCACCACTGGGGCCCAACCGGCAGCCCCAGCATTTT
many TRBJ2-3 NA TRBV5-1 CASSWGLGGVSTDTQYF TGCGCCAGCAGCTGGGGGCTAGGCGGGGTTAGCACAGATACGCAGTATTTT
many TRBJ1-2 TRBD1 TRBV20-1 CSATPSGTGFGYTF TGCAGTGCTACCCCCTCCGGGACAGGGTTTGGCTACACCTTC
many TRBJ2-1 NA TRBV7-7 CASSLEIRGNEQFF TGTGCCAGCAGCTTAGAGATCAGGGGCAATGAGCAGTTCTTC
many TRBJ1-6 NA TRBV20-1 CSARDKGSSYNSPLHF TGCAGTGCTAGAGATAAGGGGAGCTCCTATAATTCACCCCTCCACTTT
many TRBJ2-7 TRBD1 TRBV6-6 CASTTGQGPREEQYF TGTGCCAGCACCACAGGACAGGGACCTCGGGAAGAGCAGTACTTC